This TCR beta chain was sequenced in a study of shared clonotypes between healthy human individuals. Findings and caveats of the study: Donor scarcity curtailed the genetic and exposure-history diversity represented herein.

Sequencing used immunoSEQ multiplex PCR; TCRdb keeps in-frame clones, though not all of them. The sample contains 2 million to 2.5 million clones, more than 85% of which appear only once. J was trimmed by 4 bases and V by 0 bases; bases with no gene match: 14. Germline V CDR1 and CDR2: SGHRS, YFSETQ. The CDR3 consists of 19 residues. Concerning this clone: The antigen remains unidentified.

CD4+ cells underwent separation, giving CD45RA+ naive and CD45RA-negative memory subsets. The chain has TRBV5-1 and TRBJ2-3, with 10 bases aligning to TRBD2. Sequenced: naive CD4+ T cells from PBMCs. Regarding subset: CD45RA+ positively selected. This TCR was sampled from a man in his late teens or twenties in good health. Some clones in this sample may be carry-over from other donors' samples. DNA of the CDR3: TGCGCCAGCAGCTTGGTGGCTAGCGGGAGAGGGGGAAGGGCAGATACGCAGTATTTT. It yields the protein CASSLVASGRGGRADTQYF.